Below are 25 T cell receptor beta chains sequenced from a single sample in a study of shared clonotypes between healthy human individuals. The repertoire was sequenced with immunoSEQ multiplex PCR; TCRdb's copy has only in-frame clones and lacks some. The sample holds 1 million to 1.3 million clones, about four fifths seen once. The sample was memory CD4+ T cells from PBMCs. Subset noted: CD45RA-negative fraction. These receptors all come from a man in his late teens or twenties in good health. Some clones in this sample may be carry-over from other donors' samples.

To note about this clone: This specimen includes other DNA sequences encoding the same CDR3. The genes are TRBV18 and TRBJ1-2; 10 bases fit TRBD1. Germline CDR1 reads KGHSH; CDR2 reads LQKENI. CDR3 length: 15 amino acids. J was trimmed by 2 bases and V by 1 base; bases with no gene match: 1. CDR3 region: CASSPLGQGNYGYTF. As DNA, the CDR3 is TGTGCCAGCTCACCACTGGGACAGGGGAACTATGGCTACACCTTC.

V is TRBV5-1 and J is TRBJ1-1; 10 positions agree with TRBD1. The CDR3 loop spans 15 amino acids. With V trimmed by 0 bases and J by 3 bases, 2 bases remained unmatched. In germline, CDR1 is SGHRS, CDR2 YFSETQ. CDR3 nucleotide sequence: TGCGCCAGCAGCTTGGGACAGGGGGCTGACACTGAAGCTTTCTTT. Amino acid sequence: CASSLGQGADTEAFF.

The rearrangement joins TRBV28 to TRBJ1-2; TRBD1 agrees at 7 bases. CDR1 is MDHEN and CDR2 is SYDVKM in the germline V gene. The CDR3 totals 16 residues. V lost 3 bases and J lost 4; bases outside the gene matches: 11. The CDR3: CASSFTDGTVVYGYTF. The CDR3 nucleotides are TGTGCCAGCAGTTTCACGGATGGGACAGTCGTCTATGGCTACACCTTC.

The chain recombines TRBV6-5 with TRBJ2-3, with TRBD2 as a possible D gene (6 bases). CDR1 is MNHEY, CDR2 SVGAGI, per germline. This CDR3 contains 13 residues. V shed 6 bases and J shed 3 bases, with 10 bases lying between them. CDR3 sequence reads: CASRGGLTDTQYF. The CDR3 coding sequence is TGTGCCAGCAGGGGAGGTTTAACAGATACGCAGTATTTT.

V usage is TRBV5-6 and J usage is TRBJ1-2, with 9 bases fitting TRBD1. The CDR3 loop spans 16 amino acids. CDR1 SGHDT and CDR2 YYEEEE come from the germline V gene. The V gene end was trimmed by 3 bases and the J gene end by 5 bases; junction bases not matched to a gene: 11. The CDR3 protein is CASSSVRDRAVYGYTF. In DNA form, the CDR3 reads TGTGCCAGCAGCTCAGTCCGGGACAGGGCCGTATATGGCTACACCTTC.

This chain joins TRBV29-1 and TRBJ2-1; perhaps TRBD2 as D (6 bases). This CDR3 comprises 12 residues. V lost 6 bases, J lost 6 bases, and 12 bases lay in between. Germline loops: CDR1 SQVTM, CDR2 ANQGSEA. DNA for the CDR3: TGCAGCGTCGGGGGACTGATCAATGAGCAGTTCTTC. Protein product: CSVGGLINEQFF.

This clone was picked up a small number of times. V usage is TRBV7-2 and J usage is TRBJ2-5, with 10 bases matching TRBD1. Germline-derived CDR1 and CDR2 are SGHTA and FQGNSA. This CDR3 is 15 amino acids long. Trimming cost V 3 bases and J 5 bases; bases outside gene matches: 6. CDR3 residues: CASSLVTGGRETQYF. CDR3 DNA sequence: TGTGCCAGCAGCTTGGTGACAGGGGGCAGGGAGACCCAGTACTTC. Drawing the rest from reference TRBV7-2 and TRBJ2-5, the complete variable domain is GAGVSQSPSNKVTEKGKDVELRCDPISGHTALYWYRQSLGQGLEFLIYFQGNSAPDKSGLPSDRFSAERTGGSVSTLTIQRTQQEDSAVYLCASSLVTGGRETQYFGPGTRLLVL.

The chain combines TRBV27 with TRBJ1-1; D is unclear. The V gene's germline CDR1 is MNHEY and CDR2 SMNVEV (reference sequence). The ends were cut back, 3 bases at V and 6 bases at J, with 17 bases in the middle. CDR3 length: 15 residues. CDR3 DNA: TGTGCCAGCAGTTTCAGGTTTGGGGTCAGCGCTGAAGCTTTCTTT. Protein: CASSFRFGVSAEAFF.

This clone was seen a few times. The rearrangement links TRBV27 to TRBJ2-7; 7 bases are a match to TRBD2. V lost 6 bases and J lost 7; bases outside the gene matches: 12. The germline V gene has CDR1 MNHEY and CDR2 SMNVEV (reference sequence). This CDR3 has 14 residues. The CDR3 DNA sequence: TGTGCCAGCAGGAATACCTGGGGGGGAGGGGAGCAGTACTTC. Protein sequence: CASRNTWGGGEQYF.

This clone appeared once. This chain connects TRBV25-1 to TRBJ2-6, with D tentatively TRBD1 or TRBD2 (5 bases each). V was cut by 4 bases and J by 4 bases, with 11 bases left in between. The CDR3 totals 15 residues. The V gene's germline CDR1 is MGHDK and CDR2 SYGVNS. The CDR3 reads CASSGPGTGANVLTF. The CDR3 coding sequence is TGTGCCAGCAGTGGCCCCGGGACCGGGGCCAACGTCCTGACTTTC.

The chain is built from TRBV7-6 and TRBJ2-1; 8 bases line up with TRBD2. Per germline, CDR1 SGHVS and CDR2 FNYEAQ. The length of the CDR3 is 15 residues. J was trimmed by 6 bases and V by 0 bases; bases with no gene match: 4. This CDR3 reads CASSLASGRGNEQFF. CDR3 nucleotides: TGTGCCAGCAGCTTAGCGAGCGGGAGAGGCAATGAGCAGTTCTTC.

In the case of this clone: This clone may be a read error of a much larger clone one base away. The rearrangement uses TRBV28 and TRBJ2-7; the match to TRBD1 covers 7 bases. The trim removed 10 bases at V and 5 bases at J, leaving 11 bases unmatched. The CDR3 is made up of 13 amino acids. CDR1 and CDR2 from the germline V gene are MDHEN and SYDVKM. The DNA of the CDR3 is TGTGCCATAGGGGGACAGTTTCCTCACGAGCAGTACTTC. Amino acid sequence: CAIGGQFPHEQYF.

The chain employs TRBV5-6 and TRBJ2-2, with 10 nucleotides matching TRBD1. The CDR3 is made up of 17 amino acids. Trimming removed 4 bases from V and 6 bases from J; junction bases left unmatched: 12. Germline V lookup: CDR1 SGHDT, CDR2 YYEEEE. CDR3 residues: CASSRLPGQGLAGELFF. The DNA of the CDR3 is TGTGCCAGCAGCCGACTCCCGGGACAGGGGCTGGCCGGGGAGCTGTTTTTT.

The chain couples TRBV7-9 to TRBJ2-3, with 7 positions matching TRBD2. V shed 4 bases and J 0 bases; nucleotides not matched to a gene: 7. CDR3 size: 16 residues. The germline gives CDR1 SEHNR, CDR2 FQNEAQ (reference sequence). The CDR3 sequence is CASSSTSAASTDTQYF. The CDR3 DNA sequence: TGTGCCAGCAGCTCTACTAGCGCAGCTAGCACAGATACGCAGTATTTT.

The rearrangement links TRBV20-1 to TRBJ2-7, with D perhaps matching TRBD2 (5 bases). The CDR3 consists of 11 residues. V was trimmed by 3 bases and J by 9 bases, leaving 12 bases between them. Germline V gene data show CDR1 as DFQATT and CDR2 as SNEGSKA (reference sequence). CDR3 sequence: CSARDWAGQYF. The CDR3 nucleotides are TGCAGTGCTAGGGACTGGGCTGGGCAGTACTTC.

In regard to this clone: A read error may be the cause here, since a much bigger clone is one base away. Distinct nucleotide sequences in the sample also encode this CDR3. This chain joins TRBV9 and TRBJ2-7; 7 nucleotides match TRBD2. This CDR3 has 15 residues. The V segment lost 4 bases and the J segment 1 base; nucleotides outside the gene matches: 8. Germline CDR1 is SGDLS and CDR2 is YYNGEE. In DNA, the CDR3 is TGTGCCAGCAGCCCAACCAGCGGGAAATCCTACGAGCAGTACTTC. As protein: CASSPTSGKSYEQYF.

V is TRBV9 and J is TRBJ2-1, with 8 bases identical to TRBD2. Germline V gives CDR1 SGDLS, CDR2 YYNGEE. Losses at the gene ends were 0 bases for V and 7 bases for J; bases not matched to a gene: 6. This CDR3 spans 15 amino acids. The CDR3 is CASSVAPGGWNEQFF. In DNA form, the CDR3 reads TGTGCCAGCAGCGTAGCCCCGGGGGGGTGGAATGAGCAGTTCTTC.

The genes are TRBV11-2 and TRBJ1-5, with D maybe TRBD1 (5 bases). Germline CDR1 is SGHAT and CDR2 is FQNNGV. This CDR3 has 16 residues. The ends were cut back, 4 bases at V and 6 bases at J, with 19 bases in the middle. The CDR3 region has the DNA TGTGCCAGCAGCTGCCGACGTTTGAAGGGGCCTCAGCCCCAGCATTTT. Its translation: CASSCRRLKGPQPQHF.

The chain joins TRBV2 to TRBJ1-5; a weak D match, TRBD1 (6 bases). The CDR3 loop spans 16 amino acids. V was shortened by 6 bases and J by 3 bases, with 18 bases between the two germline ends. Germline V gene sequence: CDR1 SNHLY, CDR2 FYNNEI. DNA for the CDR3: TGTGCCAGCAGGTTACACGTCCGGGACAACAATCAGCCCCAGCATTTT. Translating gives CASRLHVRDNNQPQHF.

This clone was detected only once. This chain links TRBV5-4 with TRBJ2-1, with TRBD2 matching 13 bases. The V and J ends lost 6 bases and 3 bases, in that order; junction bases with no gene match: 15. This CDR3 comprises 19 residues. Germline assignment: CDR1 SGHNT and CDR2 YYREEE (reference sequence). The CDR3: CASIDTGTSGTNIYNEQFF. The CDR3 DNA reads TGTGCCAGCATCGATACCGGGACTAGCGGGACAAACATCTACAATGAGCAGTTCTTC.

At least ten counts were recorded for this clone. Other DNA variants within this sample encode the same CDR3. CDR3 residues: CASSSGQQSNQPQHF. CDR3 bases: TGTGCCAGCAGTTCGGGACAGCAGAGCAATCAGCCCCAGCATTTT. The V call is TRBV27, the J call TRBJ1-5, with 7 bases aligning to TRBD1. CDR1 and CDR2 (germline): MNHEY, SMNVEV (reference sequence). This CDR3 has 15 residues. The V gene end was trimmed by 4 bases and the J gene end by 1 base; junction bases not matched to a gene: 4.

The genes are TRBV5-8 and TRBJ2-1; the D is unclear. Trimming took 5 bases from V and 3 from J, leaving 15 bases between them. Germline CDR1 is SGHTS and CDR2 is YDEGEE. The CDR3 covers 15 residues. The DNA of the CDR3 is TGTGCCAGCAGAGCCGGTCAACTCTTCTACAATGAGCAGTTCTTC. Its protein product is CASRAGQLFYNEQFF.

The V call is TRBV5-4, the J call TRBJ2-7; D call uncertain. V was shortened by 0 bases and J by 5 bases, with 9 bases between the two germline ends. The germline CDR1 and CDR2 sequences are SGHNT and YYREEE (reference sequence). The length of the CDR3 is 13 residues. The CDR3 DNA reads TGTGCCAGCAGCTTGGCCTTGGACGACGAGCAGTACTTC. It encodes CASSLALDDEQYF.

The V gene is TRBV7-9, the J gene TRBJ1-4; no clear D. The CDR3 extends over 18 amino acids. V was cut by 5 bases and J by 8 bases, with 27 bases left in between. Looked up from germline, CDR1 is SEHNR and CDR2 is FQNEAQ (reference sequence). The CDR3 sequence is CASSARSGFSGMGEKLFF. The CDR3 DNA sequence: TGTGCCAGCAGCGCCCGATCGGGTTTTTCGGGGATGGGGGAAAAACTGTTTTTT. The full variable domain, its missing parts supplied by reference TRBV7-9 and TRBJ1-4, is DTGVSQNPRHKITKRGQNVTFRCDPISEHNRLYWYRQTLGQGPEFLTYFQNEAQLEKSRLLSDRFSAERPKGSFSTLEIQRTEQGDSAMYLCASSARSGFSGMGEKLFFGSGTQLSVL.

V gene TRBV27 combines with J gene TRBJ2-7, with TRBD1 matching over 7 bases. CDR1 is MNHEY, CDR2 SMNVEV, per germline (reference sequence). Trimming took 2 bases from V and 2 from J; bases not matched to a gene: 3. The CDR3 length is 14 residues. The CDR3 DNA reads as TGTGCCAGCAGTTTAGTCGGACAGGCCTACGAGCAGTACTTC. Residues: CASSLVGQAYEQYF.